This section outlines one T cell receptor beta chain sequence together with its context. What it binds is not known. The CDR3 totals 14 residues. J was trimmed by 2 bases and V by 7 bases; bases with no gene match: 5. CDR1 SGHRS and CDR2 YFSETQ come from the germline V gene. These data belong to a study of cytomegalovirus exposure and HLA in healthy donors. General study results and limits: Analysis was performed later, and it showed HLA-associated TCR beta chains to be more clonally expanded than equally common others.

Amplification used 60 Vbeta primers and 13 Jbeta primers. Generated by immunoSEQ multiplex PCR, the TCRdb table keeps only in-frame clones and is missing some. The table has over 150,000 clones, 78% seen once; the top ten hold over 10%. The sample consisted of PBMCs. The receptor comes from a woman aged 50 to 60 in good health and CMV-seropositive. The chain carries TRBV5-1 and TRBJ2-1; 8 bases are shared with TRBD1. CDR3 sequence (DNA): TGCGCCAGCGCACCACAGGGGGCCTACAATGAGCAGTTCTTC. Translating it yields CASAPQGAYNEQFF.